This T cell receptor beta chain was sequenced during a study of beta chain features in type 1 diabetes. The wider study: Patients shared similar age, gender and cell yields with healthy donors. Findings and caveats of the study: Unsettled here was the matter of whether HLA type influences TCRB rearrangement. It was among patients, rather than healthy donors, that naive, central memory and Treg TCRB repertoires appeared more similar.

A few counts support this clone. Its target is not known. Trimming took 6 bases from V and 5 from J; bases not matched to a gene: 5. CDR3 size: 13 residues. Per germline, CDR1 MNHEY and CDR2 SVGAGI. The entirety of the isolated RNA underwent reverse transcription, so expressed TCRB transcripts were sequenced. Using immunoSEQ multiplex PCR, the repertoire was profiled, and TCRdb retains in-frame clones only, with some absent. The repertoire holds fewer than 250,000 clones, 11% to 15% seen once, with about 0.027% in the top ten. Sorting that relied on CD45RO/CCR7/CD25/CD127/CD95/CD27 yielded CD4+ naive, central memory, regulatory and stem cell-like memory cells.

The chain is built from TRBV6-5 and TRBJ2-7; 9 bases map to TRBD1. Sequencing used naive CD4+ T cells from blood. The TCR was taken from a woman aged 40 to 50 in good health. The CDR3 DNA follows: TGTGCCAGCAGGCTACAGGGGGCGGACGAGCAGTACTTC. Translation: CASRLQGADEQYF.